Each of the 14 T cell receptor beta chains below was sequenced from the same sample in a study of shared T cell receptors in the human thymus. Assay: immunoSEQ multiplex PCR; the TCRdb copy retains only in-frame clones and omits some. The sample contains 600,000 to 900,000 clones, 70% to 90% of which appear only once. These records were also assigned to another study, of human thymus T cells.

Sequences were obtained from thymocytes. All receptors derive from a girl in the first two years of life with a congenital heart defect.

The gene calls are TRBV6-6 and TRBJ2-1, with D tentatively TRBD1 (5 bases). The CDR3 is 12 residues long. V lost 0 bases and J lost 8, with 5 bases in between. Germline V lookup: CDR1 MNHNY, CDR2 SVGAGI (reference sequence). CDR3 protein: CASSYSRDEQFF. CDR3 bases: TGTGCCAGCAGTTACTCCAGGGATGAGCAGTTCTTC.

The CDR3 DNA is TGTGCCAGCAGCCCCAGTGGCGGCGGGGCTACGCAGTATTTT. This codes for CASSPSGGGATQYF. The chain joins TRBV28 to TRBJ2-3; TRBD2 might be the D (6 bases). Trimming took 6 bases from V and 8 from J, leaving 18 bases between them. The CDR3 has 14 residues. CDR1 is MDHEN and CDR2 is SYDVKM in the germline V gene.

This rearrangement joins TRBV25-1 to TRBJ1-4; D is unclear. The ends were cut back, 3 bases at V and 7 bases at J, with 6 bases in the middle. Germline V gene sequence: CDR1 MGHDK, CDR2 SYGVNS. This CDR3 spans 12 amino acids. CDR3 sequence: CASSDHCEKLFF. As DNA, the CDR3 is TGTGCCAGCAGTGATCATTGTGAAAAACTGTTTTTT.

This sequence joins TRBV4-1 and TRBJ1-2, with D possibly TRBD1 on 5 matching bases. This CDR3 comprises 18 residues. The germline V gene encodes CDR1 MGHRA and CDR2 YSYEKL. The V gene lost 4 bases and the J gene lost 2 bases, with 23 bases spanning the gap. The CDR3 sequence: CASSPNYNKPDKNYGYTF. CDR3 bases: TGCGCCAGCAGCCCGAACTATAATAAGCCGGACAAGAACTATGGCTACACCTTC.

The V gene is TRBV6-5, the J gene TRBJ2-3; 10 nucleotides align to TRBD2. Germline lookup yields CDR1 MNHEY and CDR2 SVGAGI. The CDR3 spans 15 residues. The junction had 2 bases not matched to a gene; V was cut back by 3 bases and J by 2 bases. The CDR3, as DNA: TGTGCCAGCAGTTATGGACTAGCGGTCACAGATACGCAGTATTTT. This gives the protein CASSYGLAVTDTQYF.

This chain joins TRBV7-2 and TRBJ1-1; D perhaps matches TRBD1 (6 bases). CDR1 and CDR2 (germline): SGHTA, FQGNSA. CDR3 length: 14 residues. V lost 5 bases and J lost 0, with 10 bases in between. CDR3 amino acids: CASSRTAMNTEAFF. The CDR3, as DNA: TGTGCCAGCAGCCGGACAGCCATGAACACTGAAGCTTTCTTT.

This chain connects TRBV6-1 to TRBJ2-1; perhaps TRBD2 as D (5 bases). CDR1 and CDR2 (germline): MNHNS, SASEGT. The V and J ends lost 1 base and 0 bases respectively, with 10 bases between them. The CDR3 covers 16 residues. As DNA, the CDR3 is TGTGCCAGCAGTGAAGTTGGAGGAAGCTCCTACAATGAGCAGTTCTTC. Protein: CASSEVGGSSYNEQFF.

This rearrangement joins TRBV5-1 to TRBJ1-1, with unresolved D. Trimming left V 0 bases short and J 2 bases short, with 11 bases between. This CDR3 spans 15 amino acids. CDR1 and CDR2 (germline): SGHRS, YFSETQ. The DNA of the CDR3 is TGCGCCAGCAGCTTGGTATCCACACAAAACACTGAAGCTTTCTTT. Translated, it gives CASSLVSTQNTEAFF.

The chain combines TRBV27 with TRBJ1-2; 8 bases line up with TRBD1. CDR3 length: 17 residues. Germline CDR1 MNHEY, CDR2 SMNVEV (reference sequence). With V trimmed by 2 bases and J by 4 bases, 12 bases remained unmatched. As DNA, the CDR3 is TGTGCCAGCAGTTTACTGACAGGGGAAAGGCTTGTCTATGGCTACACCTTC. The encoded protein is CASSLLTGERLVYGYTF.

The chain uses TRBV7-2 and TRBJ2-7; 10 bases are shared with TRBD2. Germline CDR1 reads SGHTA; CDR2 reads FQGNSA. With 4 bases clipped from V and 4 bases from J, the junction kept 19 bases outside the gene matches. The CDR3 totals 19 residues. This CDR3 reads CASSSVRLAGDPGRYEQYF. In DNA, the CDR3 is TGTGCCAGCAGCTCTGTTAGGCTAGCGGGGGATCCGGGCCGATACGAGCAGTACTTC.

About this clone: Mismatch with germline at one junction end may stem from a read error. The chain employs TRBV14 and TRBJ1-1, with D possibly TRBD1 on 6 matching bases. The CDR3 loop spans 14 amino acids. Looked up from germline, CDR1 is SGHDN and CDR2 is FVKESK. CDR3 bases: TGTGCCAGCAGCCAAAATCGGGGGGACACCGAAGCTTTCTTT. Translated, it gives CASSQNRGDTEAFF.

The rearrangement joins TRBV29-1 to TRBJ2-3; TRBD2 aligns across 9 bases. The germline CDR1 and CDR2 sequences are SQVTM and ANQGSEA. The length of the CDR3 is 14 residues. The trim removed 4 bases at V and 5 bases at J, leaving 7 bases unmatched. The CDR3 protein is CSVGRSGGKDTQYF. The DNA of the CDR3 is TGCAGCGTTGGGCGTAGCGGGGGAAAAGATACGCAGTATTTT.

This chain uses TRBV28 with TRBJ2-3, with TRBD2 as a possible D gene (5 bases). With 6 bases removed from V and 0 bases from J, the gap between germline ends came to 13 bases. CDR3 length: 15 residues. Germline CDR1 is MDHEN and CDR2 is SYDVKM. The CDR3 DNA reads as TGTGCCAGCAGCTCGGACGGGAAAAGCACAGATACGCAGTATTTT. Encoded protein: CASSSDGKSTDTQYF.

The CDR3 bases are TGTGCCAGCAGTGACCCGAGAATGGTAAGCCACAGGGGGCGCCATGAAAAACTGTTTTTT. Protein product: CASSDPRMVSHRGRHEKLFF. The J gene is TRBJ1-4, the V gene TRBV6-4; 9 bases agree with TRBD1. CDR1 is MRHNA and CDR2 is SNTAGT in the germline V gene. This CDR3 comprises 20 residues. The V gene end was trimmed by 2 bases and the J gene end by 6 bases; junction bases not matched to a gene: 19.